Listed below are T cell receptor beta chains from one sample, sequenced in a study of CD8 T cells in Susac syndrome. TCRdb independently ran MiXCR on the immunoSEQ multiplex PCR reads; one entry per CDR3 protein. The sample contains approximately 280,000 distinct CDR3 sequences, about 85% of which appear only once. Material: CD8+ T cells from PBMCs. All receptors derive from a human donor with multiple sclerosis. Both conserved end residues are part of each CDR3. D genes are given only for firm matches. Clone size, where shown, is once, few, many, or a class for clones that have expanded.

d_gene: TRBD2
abundance: -
v_gene: TRBV2
j_gene: TRBJ2-3
CDR3nt: TGTGCCAGCAGTAGTATGGGACTAGCGGGTAACACAGATACGCAGTATTTT
CDR3aa: CASSSMGLAGNTDTQYF

d_gene: -
abundance: -
v_gene: TRBV7-9
j_gene: TRBJ2-1
CDR3nt: TGTGCCAGCAGCTTACCGGAGAGGGGTCTCTTGCTGAATGAGCAGTTCTTC
CDR3aa: CASSLPERGLLLNEQFF

d_gene: TRBD2
abundance: -
v_gene: TRBV7-9
j_gene: TRBJ2-4
CDR3nt: TGTGCCAGCAGCAAGCGGGAGGACAAAAACATTCAGTACTTC
CDR3aa: CASSKREDKNIQYF

d_gene: -
abundance: few
v_gene: TRBV6-2/TRBV6-3
j_gene: TRBJ1-1
CDR3nt: TGTGCCAGCAGTTACGGCAGGGACACTGAAGCTTTCTTT
CDR3aa: CASSYGRDTEAFF

d_gene: -
abundance: -
v_gene: TRBV10-3
j_gene: TRBJ1-1
CDR3nt: TGTGCCATCAGTGAGTCGAGGTCCACTGAAGCTTCCTTT
CDR3aa: CAISESRSTEASF

d_gene: TRBD2
abundance: -
v_gene: TRBV7-9
j_gene: TRBJ2-1
CDR3nt: TGTGCCAGCAGCTTAACTGCGGGAGGCTTCAATGAGCAGTTCTTC
CDR3aa: CASSLTAGGFNEQFF

d_gene: -
abundance: -
v_gene: TRBV9
j_gene: TRBJ2-1
CDR3nt: TGTGCCAGCAGCGTAGGAGGCCTCGGTGAGCAGTTCTTC
CDR3aa: CASSVGGLGEQFF

d_gene: TRBD1
abundance: -
v_gene: TRBV2
j_gene: TRBJ2-1
CDR3nt: TGTGCCAGCACCTCCGGACAGGGGGTAGATGAGCAGTTCTTC
CDR3aa: CASTSGQGVDEQFF

d_gene: TRBD2
abundance: -
v_gene: TRBV20-1
j_gene: TRBJ2-7
CDR3nt: TGCAGTGCTAGTAAACTAGCGGGAGTAGTGATAGGGACTCCCTACGAGCAGTACTTC
CDR3aa: CSASKLAGVVIGTPYEQYF

d_gene: TRBD2
abundance: -
v_gene: TRBV9
j_gene: TRBJ2-6
CDR3nt: TGTGCCAGCAGCCCCCGGGGGAGGGGCGAGTCTGGGGCCAACGTCCTGACTTTC
CDR3aa: CASSPRGRGESGANVLTF

d_gene: -
abundance: -
v_gene: TRBV6-5
j_gene: TRBJ2-2
CDR3nt: TGTGCCAGCAGTTACCCAAAGGACCGCGCGAACACCGGGGAGCTGTTTTTT
CDR3aa: CASSYPKDRANTGELFF

d_gene: -
abundance: -
v_gene: TRBV12-3/TRBV12-4
j_gene: TRBJ2-1
CDR3nt: TGTGCCAGCAGTTCAAGCTCCCGACAAGACTCCTACAATGAGCAGTTCTTC
CDR3aa: CASSSSSRQDSYNEQFF

d_gene: -
abundance: few
v_gene: TRBV9
j_gene: TRBJ1-1
CDR3nt: TGTGCCAGCAGCGTTTCAGGGAATACTGAAGCTTTCTTT
CDR3aa: CASSVSGNTEAFF

d_gene: TRBD2
abundance: -
v_gene: TRBV10-3
j_gene: TRBJ2-7
CDR3nt: TGTGCCATCAGGGAGTTTAGCGGGAGAGGATCCTACGAGCAGTACTTC
CDR3aa: CAIREFSGRGSYEQYF

d_gene: TRBD1
abundance: -
v_gene: TRBV5-6
j_gene: TRBJ1-2
CDR3nt: TGTGCCAGCAGCTTGGGTCCCCACAGGGGGCGCTTCTTGGATGGCTACACCTTC
CDR3aa: CASSLGPHRGRFLDGYTF

d_gene: TRBD1
abundance: -
v_gene: TRBV12-3/TRBV12-4
j_gene: TRBJ2-3
CDR3nt: TGTGCCAGCAGTTTAAGGGGGCACGCAGATACGCAGTATTTT
CDR3aa: CASSLRGHADTQYF

d_gene: -
abundance: -
v_gene: TRBV5-1
j_gene: TRBJ2-7
CDR3nt: TGCGCCAGCAGCGCGCGGGGCTCTTACTACGAGCAGTACTTC
CDR3aa: CASSARGSYYEQYF

d_gene: -
abundance: -
v_gene: TRBV19
j_gene: TRBJ1-1
CDR3nt: TGTGCCAGTAGTATTACCGGGACTGGGAACACTGAAGCTTTCTTT
CDR3aa: CASSITGTGNTEAFF

d_gene: -
abundance: once
v_gene: TRBV28
j_gene: TRBJ2-1
CDR3nt: TGTGCCAGCAGCCCCGTGGTGCGGTCCTCCTACAATGAGCAGTTCTTC
CDR3aa: CASSPVVRSSYNEQFF

d_gene: TRBD1
abundance: -
v_gene: TRBV20-1
j_gene: TRBJ1-5
CDR3nt: TGCAGTGCGCGCCCATGGGGCAGGGGGCGGCAGCCCCAGCATTTT
CDR3aa: CSARPWGRGRQPQHF

d_gene: TRBD1
abundance: -
v_gene: TRBV12-3/TRBV12-4
j_gene: TRBJ1-5
CDR3nt: TGTGCCGGCAGCCAGACAGGGGTTCAGCCCCAGCATTTT
CDR3aa: CAGSQTGVQPQHF

d_gene: TRBD2
abundance: -
v_gene: TRBV3-1
j_gene: TRBJ2-6
CDR3nt: TGTGCCAGCAGCCAAGCAGACCCCCGGCGGGAGGGGTTCTCCGGGGCCAACGTCCTGACTTTC
CDR3aa: CASSQADPRREGFSGANVLTF

d_gene: -
abundance: -
v_gene: TRBV6-5
j_gene: TRBJ1-5
CDR3nt: TGTGCCAGCAGTTATGACGGTCCATCGAATCAGCCCCAGCATTTT
CDR3aa: CASSYDGPSNQPQHF

d_gene: TRBD2
abundance: -
v_gene: TRBV28
j_gene: TRBJ2-1
CDR3nt: TGTGCCAGCCGCGGGGTAGCGGGAGGAGGCAATGAGCAGTTCTTC
CDR3aa: CASRGVAGGGNEQFF

d_gene: -
abundance: -
v_gene: TRBV7-9
j_gene: TRBJ2-5
CDR3nt: TGTGCCAGCAGCGGGCTCCAAGAGACCCAGTACTTC
CDR3aa: CASSGLQETQYF

d_gene: -
abundance: -
v_gene: TRBV19
j_gene: TRBJ2-7
CDR3nt: TGTGCCAGTAACTCCGGGATACAGGGATCCGAGCAGTACTTC
CDR3aa: CASNSGIQGSEQYF

d_gene: -
abundance: -
v_gene: TRBV2
j_gene: TRBJ2-1
CDR3nt: TGTGCCACCCGAGGGGGATACAATGAGCAGTTCTTC
CDR3aa: CATRGGYNEQFF

d_gene: TRBD1
abundance: -
v_gene: TRBV6-5
j_gene: TRBJ1-1
CDR3nt: TGTGCCAGCACCCAGGGGGACGTCTTGAACACTGAAGCTTTCTTT
CDR3aa: CASTQGDVLNTEAFF

d_gene: -
abundance: -
v_gene: TRBV19
j_gene: TRBJ1-1
CDR3nt: TGTGCCAGTAGTCCCCGAAGCGTGAACACTGAAGCTTTCTTT
CDR3aa: CASSPRSVNTEAFF

d_gene: -
abundance: -
v_gene: TRBV20-1
j_gene: TRBJ1-1
CDR3nt: TGCAGTGCTGGCAGGGGTCAGAACACTGAAGCTTTCTTT
CDR3aa: CSAGRGQNTEAFF

d_gene: TRBD2
abundance: -
v_gene: TRBV14
j_gene: TRBJ2-1
CDR3nt: TGTGCCAGCAGCCAAGATTTAGGGACTAGCGGGAACAATGAGCAGTTCTTC
CDR3aa: CASSQDLGTSGNNEQFF

d_gene: -
abundance: -
v_gene: TRBV7-9
j_gene: TRBJ2-3
CDR3nt: TGTGCCAGCAGCTTAGCACAGGTGGTTAGCACAGATACGCAGTATTTT
CDR3aa: CASSLAQVVSTDTQYF

d_gene: TRBD1
abundance: -
v_gene: TRBV19
j_gene: TRBJ1-5
CDR3nt: TGTGCCAGTAGTATAGTACGGGACAGGGAACAGCCCCAGCATTTT
CDR3aa: CASSIVRDREQPQHF

d_gene: -
abundance: -
v_gene: TRBV4-1
j_gene: TRBJ2-4
CDR3nt: TGCGCCAGCAGCCAAGACATCAAAAGCATTCAGTACTTC
CDR3aa: CASSQDIKSIQYF

d_gene: TRBD2
abundance: -
v_gene: TRBV20-1
j_gene: TRBJ2-1
CDR3nt: TGCAGTGCTAGTCCTACTAGCGGGAGACGGAGGAATGAGCAGTTCTTC
CDR3aa: CSASPTSGRRRNEQFF

d_gene: TRBD2
abundance: -
v_gene: TRBV20-1
j_gene: TRBJ2-3
CDR3nt: TGCAGTTCGGGGAGCGGGAGTAGCGCAGATACGCAGTATTTT
CDR3aa: CSSGSGSSADTQYF

d_gene: -
abundance: once
v_gene: TRBV20-1
j_gene: TRBJ1-1
CDR3nt: TGCAGTGCTAGTAACAGGGAGAACACTGAAGCTTTCTTT
CDR3aa: CSASNRENTEAFF

d_gene: TRBD2
abundance: -
v_gene: TRBV6-1
j_gene: TRBJ2-3
CDR3nt: TGTGCCAGCAGAAAATTTAGCGGGAGCACTAGCACAGATACGCAGTATTTT
CDR3aa: CASRKFSGSTSTDTQYF

d_gene: -
abundance: -
v_gene: TRBV4-1
j_gene: TRBJ2-7
CDR3nt: TGCGCCAGCAGCTCAAATATAGGGGAACTGTACTTC
CDR3aa: CASSSNIGELYF

d_gene: -
abundance: -
v_gene: TRBV28
j_gene: TRBJ2-3
CDR3nt: TGTGCCAGCAGTCTCCCGAGTGAGGGAAACACAGATACGCAGTATTTT
CDR3aa: CASSLPSEGNTDTQYF

d_gene: TRBD1
abundance: once
v_gene: TRBV29-1
j_gene: TRBJ1-1
CDR3nt: TGCAGCGTGGTACAGGGGTACGCTGAAGCTTTCTTT
CDR3aa: CSVVQGYAEAFF

d_gene: TRBD1
abundance: -
v_gene: TRBV4-2
j_gene: TRBJ2-7
CDR3nt: TGTGCCAGCAGCCAAGGTAGGAGTGCAGGGGGCTACGAGCAGTACTTC
CDR3aa: CASSQGRSAGGYEQYF

d_gene: -
abundance: -
v_gene: TRBV28
j_gene: TRBJ2-3
CDR3nt: TGTGCCAGCAGCCATAGGGGGAGTTCAGATACGCAGTATTTT
CDR3aa: CASSHRGSSDTQYF

d_gene: TRBD2
abundance: -
v_gene: TRBV12-3/TRBV12-4
j_gene: TRBJ2-7
CDR3nt: TGTGCCAGCAGTTTATTCGCCCTAGCGGGTCAGAATGAGCAGTACTTC
CDR3aa: CASSLFALAGQNEQYF

d_gene: -
abundance: -
v_gene: TRBV5-1
j_gene: TRBJ2-2
CDR3nt: TGCGCCAGCAGCTTGTCAACGAACACCGGGGAGCTGTTTTTT
CDR3aa: CASSLSTNTGELFF

d_gene: TRBD1
abundance: -
v_gene: TRBV20-1
j_gene: TRBJ2-1
CDR3nt: TGCAGTGCTAGACACCCCTGGGGACAGGGGACCTACAATGAGCAGTTCTTC
CDR3aa: CSARHPWGQGTYNEQFF

d_gene: -
abundance: -
v_gene: TRBV27
j_gene: TRBJ2-3
CDR3nt: TGTGCCAGCAGTTCGCGGGCCAGGAGCACAGATACGCAGTATTTT
CDR3aa: CASSSRARSTDTQYF

d_gene: TRBD1
abundance: -
v_gene: TRBV7-6
j_gene: TRBJ2-5
CDR3nt: TGTGCCAGCAGCTTAGCGTTAGGGGGCGCGAGGACCCAGTACTTC
CDR3aa: CASSLALGGARTQYF